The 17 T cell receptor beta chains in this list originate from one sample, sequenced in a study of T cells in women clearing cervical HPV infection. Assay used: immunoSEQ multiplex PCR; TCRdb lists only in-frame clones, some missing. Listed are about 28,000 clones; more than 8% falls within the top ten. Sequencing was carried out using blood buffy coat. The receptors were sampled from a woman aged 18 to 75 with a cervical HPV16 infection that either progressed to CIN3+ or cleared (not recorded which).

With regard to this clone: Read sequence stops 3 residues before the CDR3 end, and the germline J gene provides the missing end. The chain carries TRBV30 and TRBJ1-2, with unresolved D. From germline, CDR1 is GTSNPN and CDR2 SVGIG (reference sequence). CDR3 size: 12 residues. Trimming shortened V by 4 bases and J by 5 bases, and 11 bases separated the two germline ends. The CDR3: CAWMGSPYGYTF. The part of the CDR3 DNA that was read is TGTGCCTGGATGGGCAGCCCATATGGC.

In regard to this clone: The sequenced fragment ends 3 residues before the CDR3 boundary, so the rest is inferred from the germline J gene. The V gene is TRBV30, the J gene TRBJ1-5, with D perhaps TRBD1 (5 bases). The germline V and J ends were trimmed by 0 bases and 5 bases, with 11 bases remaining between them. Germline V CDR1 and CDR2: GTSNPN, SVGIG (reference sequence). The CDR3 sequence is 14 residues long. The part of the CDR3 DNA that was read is TGTGCCTGGAGTGTATGGGGGGAGGATCAGCCC. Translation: CAWSVWGEDQP. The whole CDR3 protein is CAWSVWGEDQPQHF.

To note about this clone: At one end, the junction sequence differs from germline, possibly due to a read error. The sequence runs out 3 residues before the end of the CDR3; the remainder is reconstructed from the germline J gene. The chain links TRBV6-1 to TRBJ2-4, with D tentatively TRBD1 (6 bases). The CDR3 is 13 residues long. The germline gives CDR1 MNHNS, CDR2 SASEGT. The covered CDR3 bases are TGTGCCAGCAGGGAAGACAGGCGGTTCGGT. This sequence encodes CASREDRRFG. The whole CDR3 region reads CASREDRRFGQYF.

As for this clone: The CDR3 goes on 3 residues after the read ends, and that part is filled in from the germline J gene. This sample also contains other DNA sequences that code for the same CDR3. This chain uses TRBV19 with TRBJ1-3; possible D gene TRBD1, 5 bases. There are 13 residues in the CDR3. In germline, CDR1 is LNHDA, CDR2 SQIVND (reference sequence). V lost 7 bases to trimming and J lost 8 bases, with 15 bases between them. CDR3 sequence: CASTQGPEDTIYF. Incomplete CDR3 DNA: TGTGCCAGTACCCAGGGCCCGGAAGACACC.

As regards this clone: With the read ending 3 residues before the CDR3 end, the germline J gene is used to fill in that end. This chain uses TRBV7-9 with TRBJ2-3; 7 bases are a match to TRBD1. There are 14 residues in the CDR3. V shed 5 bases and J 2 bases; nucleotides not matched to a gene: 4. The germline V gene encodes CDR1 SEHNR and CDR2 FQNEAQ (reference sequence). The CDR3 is CASSPDRATDTQYF. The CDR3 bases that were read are TGTGCCAGCAGCCCTGACAGGGCCACAGATACG.

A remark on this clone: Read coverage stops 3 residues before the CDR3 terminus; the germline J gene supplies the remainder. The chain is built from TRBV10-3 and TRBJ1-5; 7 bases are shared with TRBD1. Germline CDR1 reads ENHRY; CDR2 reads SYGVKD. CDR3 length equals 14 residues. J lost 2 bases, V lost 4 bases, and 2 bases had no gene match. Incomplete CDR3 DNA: TGTGCCATCAGTGGCGGACAGGGCAATCAGCCC. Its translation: CAISGGQGNQP. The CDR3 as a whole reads CAISGGQGNQPQHF.

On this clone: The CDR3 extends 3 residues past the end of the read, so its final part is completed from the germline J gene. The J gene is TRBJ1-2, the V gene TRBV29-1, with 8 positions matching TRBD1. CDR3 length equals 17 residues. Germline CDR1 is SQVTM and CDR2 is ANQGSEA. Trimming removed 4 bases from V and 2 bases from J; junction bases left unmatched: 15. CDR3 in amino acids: CSVVSGDRSNLNYGYTF. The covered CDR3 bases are TGCAGCGTTGTTTCAGGGGACAGGAGTAATTTAAACTATGGC. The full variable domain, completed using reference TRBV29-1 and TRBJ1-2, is SAVISQKPSRDICQRGTSLTIQCQVDSQVTMMFWYRQQPGQSLTLIATANQGSEATYESGFVIDKFPISRPNLTFSTLTVSNMSPEDSSIYLCSVVSGDRSNLNYGYTFGSGTRLTVV.

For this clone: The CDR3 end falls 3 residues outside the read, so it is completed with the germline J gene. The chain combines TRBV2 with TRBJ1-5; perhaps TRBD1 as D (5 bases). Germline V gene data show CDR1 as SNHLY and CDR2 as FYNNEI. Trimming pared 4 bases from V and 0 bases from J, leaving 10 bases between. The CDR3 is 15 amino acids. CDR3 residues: CASSAGGDSNQPQHF. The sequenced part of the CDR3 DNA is TGTGCCAGCAGTGCTGGAGGGGATAGCAATCAGCCC.

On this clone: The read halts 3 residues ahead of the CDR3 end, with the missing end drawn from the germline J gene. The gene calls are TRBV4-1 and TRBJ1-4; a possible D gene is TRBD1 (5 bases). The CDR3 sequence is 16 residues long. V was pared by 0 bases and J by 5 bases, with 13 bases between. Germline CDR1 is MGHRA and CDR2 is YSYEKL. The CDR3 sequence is CASSQERPGGNEKLFF. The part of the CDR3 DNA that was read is TGCGCCAGCAGCCAAGAGAGACCCGGGGGGAATGAAAAA.

The sequenced CDR3 bases are TGTGCCAGTAGTATAGTAGGAGGACATCAATCTCGT. As protein: CASSIVGGHQSR. The full CDR3 is CASSIVGGHQSRQYF. The chain couples TRBV19 to TRBJ2-4, with D perhaps assigned TRBD1 or TRBD2 (5 bases each). The read halts 3 residues ahead of the CDR3 end, with the missing end drawn from the germline J gene. Germline values: CDR1 LNHDA, CDR2 SQIVND (reference sequence). CDR3 length equals 15 residues.

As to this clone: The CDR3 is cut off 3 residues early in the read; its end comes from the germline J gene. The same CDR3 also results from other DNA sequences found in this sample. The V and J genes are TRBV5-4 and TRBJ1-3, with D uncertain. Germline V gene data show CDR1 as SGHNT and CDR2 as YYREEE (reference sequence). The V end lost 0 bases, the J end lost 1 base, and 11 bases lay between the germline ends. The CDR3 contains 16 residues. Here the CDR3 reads CASSLGHRQSGNTIYF. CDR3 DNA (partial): TGTGCCAGCAGCTTGGGACATCGGCAATCTGGAAACACC.

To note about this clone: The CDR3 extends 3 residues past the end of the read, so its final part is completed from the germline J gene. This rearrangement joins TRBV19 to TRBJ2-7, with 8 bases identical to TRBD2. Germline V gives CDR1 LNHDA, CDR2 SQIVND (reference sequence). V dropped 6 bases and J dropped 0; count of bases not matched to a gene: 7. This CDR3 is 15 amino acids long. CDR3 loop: CASSFSGESSYEQYF. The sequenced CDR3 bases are TGTGCCAGTAGCTTTAGCGGGGAAAGCTCCTACGAG.

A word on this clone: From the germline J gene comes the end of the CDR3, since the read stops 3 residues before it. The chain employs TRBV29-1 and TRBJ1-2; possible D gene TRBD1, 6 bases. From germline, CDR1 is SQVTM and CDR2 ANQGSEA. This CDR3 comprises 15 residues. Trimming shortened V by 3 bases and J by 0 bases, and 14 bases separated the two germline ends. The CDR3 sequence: CSVDLWSGANYGYTF. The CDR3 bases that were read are TGCAGCGTTGATCTCTGGTCAGGGGCTAACTATGGC.

The DNA read from the CDR3 is TGCAGCGTTGAAAGGATGCAGGAGACG. It yields the protein CSVERMQET. The entire CDR3 reads CSVERMQETQYF. The chain carries TRBV29-1 and TRBJ2-3; D is ambiguous. The CDR3 is cut off 3 residues early in the read; its end comes from the germline J gene. This CDR3 spans 12 amino acids. Per germline, CDR1 SQVTM and CDR2 ANQGSEA.

The part of the CDR3 DNA that was read is TGTGCCAGTAGTATAGCTCAGGGAAGGAATCAGCCC. This sequence encodes CASSIAQGRNQP. In full, the CDR3 is CASSIAQGRNQPQHF. The rearrangement uses TRBV19 and TRBJ1-5, with D tentatively TRBD1 (5 bases). The read ends 3 residues shy of where the CDR3 ends; the end is completed using the germline J gene. Trimming removed 1 base at V and 4 bases at J, with 11 bases between. Germline values: CDR1 LNHDA, CDR2 SQIVND (reference sequence). The CDR3 extends over 15 amino acids.

The covered CDR3 bases are TGTGCCAGCAGTTACTCCGAGACACACAATGAG. Translated: CASSYSETHNE. The CDR3 as a whole reads CASSYSETHNEQFF. The V gene is TRBV6-2 or TRBV6-3, the J gene TRBJ2-1; D is undetermined. Read data end 3 residues before the CDR3 end; the end is taken from the germline J gene. This CDR3 is built from 14 residues. Germline-derived CDR1 and CDR2 are MNHEY and SVGEGT. Trimming left V 0 bases short and J 5 bases short, with 8 bases between.

The CDR3 here is CAVRDSYGQYF. The covered CDR3 bases are TGTGCCGTCCGGGACAGCTATGGT. The J gene is TRBJ2-4, the V gene TRBV7-9; 7 bases line up with TRBD1. The CDR3 end is not reached by the read, which stops 3 residues before it; the germline J gene fills it in. The CDR3 has 11 residues. Germline V gene lookup returns CDR1 SEHNR and CDR2 FQNEAQ (reference sequence).